Below are 5 T cell receptor beta chains sequenced from a single sample in a study of blood T cell repertoires in COVID-19. Using immunoSEQ multiplex PCR, the repertoire was profiled, and TCRdb retains in-frame clones only, with some absent. The data contain about 210,000 clones, under 90% of them singletons. What was sequenced was peripheral blood. All receptors come from an elderly woman with COVID-19, enrolled during active disease.

The rearrangement joins TRBV30 to TRBJ1-5; tentative D call: TRBD1 (5 bases). Trimming cost V 0 bases and J 9 bases, with 12 bases left between them. The germline V gene encodes CDR1 GTSNPN and CDR2 SVGIG (reference sequence). The CDR3 contains 13 residues. Here the CDR3 reads CAWSVQGGSPQHF. The CDR3 coding sequence is TGTGCCTGGAGTGTCCAGGGTGGGTCGCCCCAGCATTTT.

In nucleotides, the CDR3 is TGTGCCAGCAGCCAGATACCGGGACAGGGGGAGGGGACCCAGTACTTC. As protein: CASSQIPGQGEGTQYF. The chain employs TRBV4-2 and TRBJ2-5; the match to TRBD1 covers 11 bases. J lost 7 bases, V lost 3 bases, and 10 bases had no gene match. Germline CDR1 reads LGHNA; CDR2 reads YNFKEQ. The CDR3 is made up of 16 amino acids.

The table lists this clone with a few counts. The sample carries other DNA sequences with the same CDR3. The chain couples TRBV18 to TRBJ1-2, with TRBD1 matching 8 bases. CDR1 is KGHSH and CDR2 is LQKENI in the germline V gene. CDR3 size: 15 residues. Unmatched junction bases numbered 4, after V lost 2 bases and J lost 2 bases. The CDR3 sequence: CASSPGQGRNYGYTF. The CDR3 nucleotides read TGTGCCAGCTCACCAGGACAGGGTAGGAACTATGGCTACACCTTC.

This clone was seen once. This chain connects TRBV28 to TRBJ1-2; D is ambiguous. Germline CDR1 is MDHEN and CDR2 is SYDVKM. The CDR3 loop spans 13 amino acids. V was clipped by 4 bases and J by 7 bases, with 13 bases between them. The CDR3 is CASSSEMAGGYTF. The CDR3 DNA sequence: TGTGCCAGCAGTTCCGAAATGGCGGGTGGCTACACCTTC.

V and J are TRBV30 and TRBJ1-6, with D maybe TRBD1 (6 bases). CDR1 GTSNPN and CDR2 SVGIG come from the germline V gene (reference sequence). V dropped 4 bases and J dropped 6 bases, with 10 bases sitting between them. The CDR3 extends over 13 amino acids. CDR3 DNA: TGTGCCTGGAAAGTACAGGGTAATTCACCCCTCCACTTT. Protein: CAWKVQGNSPLHF.